What follows are 32 T cell receptor beta chains derived from one specimen sequenced in a study of Graves' ophthalmopathy and Graves' hyperthyroidism. Amplified material comprised TCR beta CDR3 regions derived from RNA transcripts. After a first-round RT-PCR with HTBI primers, a second-round multiplex PCR was run. TCRdb recomputed calls from the multiplex PCR reads with MiXCR, one row per CDR3 protein. The table has approximately 640,000 distinct CDR3 sequences, roughly 41% seen once; the top ten hold more than 2.5%. The material sequenced was peripheral blood. The receptors were sampled from an adult man with Graves' ophthalmopathy.

The rearrangement links TRBV18 to TRBJ1-3; the match to TRBD1 covers 8 bases. Germline-derived CDR1 and CDR2 are KGHSH and LQKENI. The CDR3 covers 15 residues. Unmatched junction bases numbered 3, after V lost 1 base and J lost 4 bases. CDR3 amino acids: CASSPQTGDGNTIYF. DNA for the CDR3: TGTGCCAGCTCACCACAGACAGGGGACGGAAACACCATATATTTT.

Ten or more counts support this clonotype. The J gene is TRBJ1-1, the V gene TRBV5-1; weak D call: TRBD1 (5 bases). The CDR3 is made up of 13 amino acids. From germline, CDR1 is SGHRS and CDR2 YFSETQ. The V end lost 8 bases, the J end lost 1 base, and 12 bases lay between the germline ends. The CDR3 DNA reads TGCGCCAGTGGGGGTAGGGGGAACACTGAAGCTTTCTTT. Translating gives CASGGRGNTEAFF.

This clonotype was observed many times. The chain uses TRBV7-9 and TRBJ2-5; D is unresolved. The V gene lost 5 bases and the J gene lost 0 bases, with 7 bases spanning the gap. The CDR3 consists of 13 residues. Per germline, CDR1 SEHNR and CDR2 FQNEAQ (reference sequence). CDR3 in amino acids: CASSHDYQETQYF. DNA of the CDR3: TGTGCCAGCAGCCACGATTACCAAGAGACCCAGTACTTC.

About this clonotype: An end of the junction does not agree with germline; a read error may underlie this. The chain recombines TRBV7-9 with TRBJ1-1; maybe TRBD1 (5 bases). The CDR3 covers 15 residues. CDR1 is SEHNR, CDR2 FQNEAQ, per germline (reference sequence). CDR3 bases: TGCGCCAGCAGCAGGACTGCGTGGGGGGACACTGAAGCTTTCTTT. Translated, it gives CASSRTAWGDTEAFF.

This clonotype appeared a few times. V usage is TRBV5-8 and J usage is TRBJ2-7, with TRBD2 matching over 10 bases. The V gene's germline CDR1 is SGHTS and CDR2 YDEGEE. The CDR3 is made up of 17 amino acids. The V gene end was trimmed by 0 bases and the J gene end by 2 bases; junction bases not matched to a gene: 8. CDR3 nucleotide sequence: TGTGCCAGCAGCTTGGCCGCAACTAGCGGGGCCGCCTACGAGCAGTACTTC. As protein: CASSLAATSGAAYEQYF.

In its sample, this clonotype was seen many times. The J gene is TRBJ1-2, the V gene TRBV13, with unresolved D. The CDR3 contains 13 residues. Trimming pared 5 bases from V and 6 bases from J, leaving 13 bases between. Per germline, CDR1 PRHDT and CDR2 FYEKMQ (reference sequence). In nucleotides, the CDR3 is TGTGCCAGCAGCCCCCTTGAAAACCATGGCTACACCTTC. Translating it yields CASSPLENHGYTF. The full variable domain, rest sourced from reference TRBV13 and TRBJ1-2, is AAGVIQSPRHLIKEKRETATLKCYPIPRHDTVYWYQQGPGQDPQFLISFYEKMQSDKGSIPDRFSAQQFSDYHSELNMSSLELGDSALYFCASSPLENHGYTFGSGTRLTVV.

In its sample, this clonotype was seen a few times. This chain links TRBV15 with TRBJ2-2, with 8 nucleotides matching TRBD1. Trimming cost V 3 bases and J 4 bases; bases outside gene matches: 16. The length of the CDR3 is 19 residues. Germline assignment: CDR1 LNHNV and CDR2 YYDKDF (reference sequence). For the CDR3, the DNA is TGTGCCACCAGCAGCTGGAGACTGAGCAGGGGGCATAGCACCGGGGAGCTGTTTTTT. Residues: CATSSWRLSRGHSTGELFF.

Turning to this clonotype: It may be a read error: a sequence one base away is much more abundant. The gene calls are TRBV7-9 and TRBJ1-4; 10 bases are shared with TRBD1. The CDR3 has 17 residues. Germline V gene sequence: CDR1 SEHNR, CDR2 FQNEAQ (reference sequence). This chain's CDR3 is CAGSDRGLVTTNEKLFF. For the CDR3, the DNA is TGTGCCGGCAGCGACAGGGGGCTAGTTACAACTAATGAAAAACTGTTTTTT.

The table lists this clonotype with many counts. The junction and the germline gene differ at one end; a read error may be behind it. The chain couples TRBV10-3 to TRBJ2-5; weak D call: TRBD1 (6 bases). There are 13 residues in the CDR3. Germline V lookup: CDR1 ENHRY, CDR2 SYGVKD. The CDR3: CASSYRDVETQYF. CDR3 in DNA: TGTGCCAGCAGTTACAGGGACGTGGAGACCCAGTACTTC.

The chain recombines TRBV25-1 with TRBJ1-3, with D maybe TRBD1 (5 bases). This CDR3 is 13 amino acids long. V lost 9 bases and J lost 0, with 9 bases in between. In germline, CDR1 is MGHDK, CDR2 SYGVNS. The CDR3 DNA reads as TGTGCCAGGGTAGGGGCCTCTGGAAACACCATATATTTT. It codes for CARVGASGNTIYF.

This clonotype showed up many times. The rearrangement links TRBV5-5 to TRBJ2-7; D is ambiguous. Germline V gene lookup returns CDR1 SGHKS and CDR2 YYEKEE (reference sequence). The CDR3 runs to 13 residues. The germline V and J ends were trimmed by 0 bases and 3 bases, with 7 bases remaining between them. Here the CDR3 reads CASSLAAYYEQYF. CDR3 DNA sequence: TGTGCCAGCAGCTTGGCGGCCTACTACGAGCAGTACTTC.

The CDR3 spells CATSSLAQGGNEQYF. The CDR3 DNA reads TGTGCCACCAGCAGCTTGGCGCAGGGGGGCAACGAGCAGTACTTC. The chain combines TRBV15 with TRBJ2-7; D may be TRBD1 (7 bases). Per germline, CDR1 LNHNV and CDR2 YYDKDF (reference sequence). This CDR3 has 15 residues. Trimming shortened V by 3 bases and J by 5 bases, and 17 bases separated the two germline ends.

The chain has TRBV15 and TRBJ2-1, with 9 nucleotides matching TRBD2. V shed 1 base and J 8 bases; nucleotides not matched to a gene: 6. The germline CDR1 and CDR2 sequences are LNHNV and YYDKDF (reference sequence). There are 15 residues in the CDR3. CDR3 DNA sequence: TGTGCCACCAGCAGAGGACTAGCGGAAGGGGATGAGCAGTTCTTC. This codes for CATSRGLAEGDEQFF.

This chain links TRBV10-3 with TRBJ1-4, with D perhaps matching TRBD1 (6 bases). The CDR3 covers 13 residues. V was clipped by 3 bases and J by 7 bases, with 9 bases between them. Germline V gene data show CDR1 as ENHRY and CDR2 as SYGVKD. The CDR3 nucleotides are TGTGCCATCAGTGAAGGGGGGGGTGAAAAACTGTTTTTT. As protein: CAISEGGGEKLFF.

The chain joins TRBV6-1 to TRBJ1-3, with D perhaps TRBD1 (5 bases). Germline CDR1 reads MNHNS; CDR2 reads SASEGT. V was shortened by 4 bases and J by 4 bases, with 20 bases between the two germline ends. This CDR3 comprises 17 residues. The DNA for the CDR3 is TGTGCCAGCAGTGGGTTTACGTGGCAGGGATCCGGAAACACCATATATTTT. This gives the protein CASSGFTWQGSGNTIYF.

This clonotype was recorded at least ten times. CDR3 nucleotide sequence: TGCGCCAGCAGCGGGACAGGGAAGGAGACCCAGTACTTC. Protein sequence: CASSGTGKETQYF. The chain couples TRBV5-1 to TRBJ2-5; TRBD1 agrees at 9 bases. The germline V gene encodes CDR1 SGHRS and CDR2 YFSETQ. V lost 4 bases, J lost 5 bases, and 3 bases stayed unmatched. This CDR3 region has 13 residues. The entire variable domain, with the rest obtained from reference TRBV5-1 and TRBJ2-5, is as follows: KAGVTQTPRYLIKTRGQQVTLSCSPISGHRSVSWYQQTPGQGLQFLFEYFSETQRNKGNFPGRFSGRQFSNSRSEMNVSTLELGDSALYLCASSGTGKETQYFGPGTRLLVL.

The chain uses TRBV10-3 and TRBJ1-5; D not certain. Trimming left V 7 bases short and J 2 bases short, with 6 bases between. Germline values: CDR1 ENHRY, CDR2 SYGVKD. The CDR3 is made up of 12 amino acids. The CDR3 loop reads CAITQGNQPQHF. In nucleotides, the CDR3 is TGTGCCATCACGCAGGGCAATCAGCCCCAGCATTTT.

This clonotype was counted only a few times. The chain recombines TRBV11-3 with TRBJ2-2; 9 bases are a match to TRBD2. This CDR3 region has 17 residues. The V gene's germline CDR1 is SGHNT and CDR2 YENEEA. V shed 4 bases and J 2 bases; nucleotides not matched to a gene: 8. CDR3 sequence: CASSSIPTSGNTGELFF. CDR3 bases: TGTGCCAGCAGCTCAATCCCGACTAGCGGCAACACCGGGGAGCTGTTTTTT.

The sample holds many counts of this clonotype. The chain carries TRBV12-3 or TRBV12-4 and TRBJ2-7; no clear D gene. The CDR3 covers 12 residues. The germline V and J ends were trimmed by 5 bases and 6 bases, with 11 bases remaining between them. The CDR3 DNA is TGTGCCAGCAGTCCCCGCCTCGGCGAGCAGTACTTC. Protein sequence: CASSPRLGEQYF.

This clonotype has only a few counts. This chain joins TRBV11-2 and TRBJ2-7; the D gene is possibly TRBD2 (5 bases). Trimming removed 7 bases from V and 0 bases from J, with 13 bases in between. Germline assignment: CDR1 SGHAT and CDR2 FQNNGV. CDR3 length: 14 residues. CDR3 sequence: CASTSSGSSYEQYF. CDR3 bases: TGTGCCAGCACCTCAAGCGGAAGCTCCTACGAGCAGTACTTC.

About this clonotype: An end of the junction does not agree with germline; a read error may underlie this. The chain joins TRBV25-1 to TRBJ2-2, with D perhaps TRBD1 or TRBD2 (5 bases each). Germline V gene data show CDR1 as MGHDK and CDR2 as SYGVNS. CDR3 length equals 12 residues. The CDR3 region has the DNA TGTGACAGCAGTCAGGGAGCCGGGGAGCTGTTTTTT. It yields the protein CDSSQGAGELFF.

This clonotype has at least ten counts. V gene TRBV29-1 combines with J gene TRBJ2-5; 7 positions agree with TRBD1. CDR1 is SQVTM and CDR2 is ANQGSEA in the germline V gene. V lost 8 bases and J lost 4; bases outside the gene matches: 7. This CDR3 has 12 residues. The CDR3 here is CSTWDRGETQYF. In DNA form, the CDR3 reads TGCAGCACCTGGGACAGAGGAGAGACCCAGTACTTC. Together with reference TRBV29-1 and TRBJ2-5, the CDR3 gives the full variable domain: SAVISQKPSRDICQRGTSLTIQCQVDSQVTMMFWYRQQPGQSLTLIATANQGSEATYESGFVIDKFPISRPNLTFSTLTVSNMSPEDSSIYLCSTWDRGETQYFGPGTRLLVL.

This clonotype has a count of ten or more. The chain couples TRBV6-5 to TRBJ1-2; D possibly corresponds to TRBD1 (6 bases). The length of the CDR3 is 15 residues. The V end was cut by 5 bases, the J end by 0 bases, with 13 bases between. The germline V gene encodes CDR1 MNHEY and CDR2 SVGAGI. CDR3 nucleotide sequence: TGTGCCAGCAGTGAAGAGGGGGTCGCTAACTATGGCTACACCTTC. This gives the protein CASSEEGVANYGYTF.

This clonotype has a count of ten or more. The gene calls are TRBV20-1 and TRBJ1-6, with 9 bases matching TRBD1. The CDR3 covers 17 residues. In germline, CDR1 is DFQATT, CDR2 SNEGSKA (reference sequence). V shed 0 bases and J 6 bases; nucleotides not matched to a gene: 9. The DNA for the CDR3 is TGCAGTGCTAGAGACCTATCACAGGGGGCCTCTAATTCACCCCTCCACTTT. It specifies CSARDLSQGASNSPLHF.

Ten or more counts support this clonotype. V gene TRBV2 combines with J gene TRBJ1-1; weak D call: TRBD1 (5 bases). CDR1 is SNHLY, CDR2 FYNNEI, per germline. CDR3 size: 15 residues. V was cut by 1 base and J by 4 bases, with 13 bases left in between. DNA for the CDR3: TGTGCCAGCAGTGAAGTAGGGACCCGGGGCACTGAAGCTTTCTTT. Amino acids: CASSEVGTRGTEAFF.

J is TRBJ2-5 and V is TRBV12-3 or TRBV12-4, with D perhaps being TRBD1 or TRBD2 (5 bases each). The length of the CDR3 is 13 residues. V was shortened by 4 bases and J by 1 base, with 7 bases between the two germline ends. The CDR3 DNA is TGTGCCAGCAGTTGGGGGATCCAAGAGACCCAGTACTTC. Translation: CASSWGIQETQYF.

As regards this clonotype: This may be a read error: a much more frequent sequence differs by one nucleotide. This chain uses TRBV7-2 with TRBJ1-1; D unresolved. There are 14 residues in the CDR3. Trimming left V 6 bases short and J 4 bases short, with 15 bases between. Germline V gives CDR1 SGHTA, CDR2 FQGNSA. The DNA for the CDR3 is TGTGCCAGCAGTAAGGCCGAATTTAGCACTGAAGCTTTCTTT. Translation gives CASSKAEFSTEAFF.

The V and J genes are TRBV5-1 and TRBJ2-5, with 8 nucleotides matching TRBD2. The length of the CDR3 is 15 residues. Germline CDR1 is SGHRS and CDR2 is YFSETQ. V lost 0 bases and J lost 5; bases outside the gene matches: 6. CDR3 region: CASSLGLASSETQYF. The CDR3, as DNA: TGCGCCAGCAGCTTGGGACTAGCGTCTTCGGAGACCCAGTACTTC.

This clonotype was seen ten or more times. The V call is TRBV20-1, the J call TRBJ1-1; D might be TRBD1 (6 bases). This CDR3 comprises 11 residues. V was cut by 6 bases and J by 10 bases, with 15 bases left in between. Germline V gene sequence: CDR1 DFQATT, CDR2 SNEGSKA (reference sequence). CDR3 amino acids: CSAPGQTRAFF. Here the CDR3 DNA reads TGCAGTGCACCTGGACAGACTAGAGCTTTCTTT.

A remark on this clonotype: The junction departs from germline at one end; a sequencing error may be responsible. The chain employs TRBV9 and TRBJ1-2; D gene ambiguous. CDR3 length: 14 amino acids. Germline values: CDR1 SGDLS, CDR2 YYNGEE. The CDR3 loop reads CASTVDAGPYGYTF. The CDR3 nucleotides read TGTGCCAGCACCGTAGATGCAGGACCCTATGGCTACACCTTC.

This chain joins TRBV7-8 and TRBJ2-7; TRBD2 agrees at 10 bases. The J call is doubtful: the DNA matches TRBJ2-1 better. This CDR3 comprises 14 residues. Germline V gene data show CDR1 as SGHVS and CDR2 as FQNEAQ. CDR3 residues: CASSKLAGNDEQFF. CDR3 DNA sequence: TGTGCCAGCAGTAAACTAGCGGGAAACGATGAGCAGTTCTTC.

The chain joins TRBV7-9 to TRBJ2-5, with D tentatively TRBD2 (6 bases). Germline V gene data show CDR1 as SEHNR and CDR2 as FQNEAQ (reference sequence). The CDR3 length is 15 residues. Deletions cut 5 bases from V and 4 bases from J, with 17 bases between. The CDR3 DNA reads TGTGCCAGCAGCCCCGGGAGACGTATCGGAGAGACCCAGTACTTC. Amino acids: CASSPGRRIGETQYF. Full variable domain (remainder filled in from reference TRBV7-9 and TRBJ2-5): DTGVSQNPRHKITKRGQNVTFRCDPISEHNRLYWYRQTLGQGPEFLTYFQNEAQLEKSRLLSDRFSAERPKGSFSTLEIQRTEQGDSAMYLCASSPGRRIGETQYFGPGTRLLVL.